These 17 T cell receptor beta chains share one sample of origin, sequenced in a study of T cell responses to AZD1222 COVID-19 vaccine. Clones were sequenced by immunoSEQ multiplex PCR, and TCRdb holds only the in-frame ones, with some missing. Of over 110,000 clones in the sample, around 90% are singletons; the top ten hold 5.5%. The starting material was peripheral blood, obtained on day 0 of AZD1222 vaccination. All receptors derive from an adult in good health.

This chain connects TRBV18 to TRBJ1-2; D perhaps matches TRBD1 (5 bases). V lost 2 bases and J lost 4, with 17 bases in between. CDR1 and CDR2 from the germline V gene are KGHSH and LQKENI. CDR3 length: 16 residues. Here the CDR3 reads CASSPNMGPHSYGYTF. CDR3 sequence (DNA): TGTGCCAGCTCACCAAACATGGGACCGCATTCCTATGGCTACACCTTC.

This chain joins TRBV5-4 and TRBJ1-2; possible D gene TRBD1, 6 bases. CDR1 SGHNT and CDR2 YYREEE come from the germline V gene (reference sequence). V lost 3 bases, J lost 4 bases, and 13 bases lay in between. The length of the CDR3 is 14 residues. The CDR3 nucleotides read TGTGCCAGCAGCTATATACAGGGCGGCTATGGCTACACCTTC. Protein sequence: CASSYIQGGYGYTF.

This chain uses TRBV19 with TRBJ1-6, with a tentative D call TRBD1 (5 bases). Deletions cut 7 bases from V and 4 bases from J, with 14 bases between. CDR3 length equals 15 residues. The germline V gene has CDR1 LNHDA and CDR2 SQIVND (reference sequence). The CDR3 here is CASKVSEGYNSPLHF. The CDR3 region has the DNA TGTGCCAGTAAGGTGTCAGAGGGGTATAATTCACCCCTCCACTTT. Together with reference TRBV19 and TRBJ1-6, the CDR3 gives the full variable domain: DGGITQSPKYLFRKEGQNVTLSCEQNLNHDAMYWYRQDPGQGLRLIYYSQIVNDFQKGDIAEGYSVSREKKESFPLTVTSAQKNPTAFYLCASKVSEGYNSPLHFGNGTRLTVT.

A single count supports this clone. The CDR3 nucleotides are TGTGCCAGCAGTGAATCTAGCGGGGGCCTGGATGAGCAGTTCTTC. It yields the protein CASSESSGGLDEQFF. J is TRBJ2-1 and V is TRBV6-4, with 10 bases lining up with TRBD2. J gave up 8 bases and V 3 bases, and 7 bases lay outside the gene matches. The CDR3 has 15 amino acids. The germline CDR1 and CDR2 sequences are MRHNA and SNTAGT.

CDR3 amino acids: CASSLGQGAEGYTF. CDR3 DNA sequence: TGTGCCAGCAGTCTGGGACAGGGGGCGGAAGGCTACACCTTC. The chain uses TRBV2 and TRBJ1-2; 12 bases line up with TRBD1. The CDR3 sequence is 14 residues long. The germline V gene has CDR1 SNHLY and CDR2 FYNNEI. J lost 8 bases, V lost 5 bases, and 6 bases had no gene match. The whole variable domain, remainder taken from reference TRBV2 and TRBJ1-2, is EPEVTQTPSHQVTQMGQEVILRCVPISNHLYFYWYRQILGQKVEFLVSFYNNEISEKSEIFDDQFSVERPDGSNFTLKIRSTKLEDSAMYFCASSLGQGAEGYTFGSGTRLTVV.

This rearrangement joins TRBV28 to TRBJ2-1; D is ambiguous. The CDR3 contains 12 residues. Trimming pared 7 bases from V and 3 bases from J, leaving 7 bases between. Germline V gene sequence: CDR1 MDHEN, CDR2 SYDVKM. CDR3: CASNSLYNEQFF. As DNA, the CDR3 is TGTGCCAGCAACTCCCTCTACAATGAGCAGTTCTTC.

This chain joins TRBV7-6 and TRBJ2-2, with 7 bases lining up with TRBD1. V lost 2 bases to trimming and J lost 5 bases; unmatched junction nucleotides: 2. From germline, CDR1 is SGHVS and CDR2 FNYEAQ. The CDR3 consists of 14 residues. The CDR3 bases are TGTGCCAGCAGCTTAAAGGACAGGACCGGGGAGCTGTTTTTT. Its protein is CASSLKDRTGELFF.

This clone was seen just once. This chain connects TRBV4-3 to TRBJ1-4; tentative D call: TRBD1 (5 bases). Germline lookup yields CDR1 LGHNA and CDR2 YSLEER. This CDR3 contains 18 residues. V was trimmed by 3 bases and J by 2 bases, leaving 19 bases between them. The CDR3 reads CASSHQVRKRGTNEKLFF. In DNA, the CDR3 is TGCGCCAGCAGCCACCAAGTTAGAAAAAGGGGCACTAATGAAAAACTGTTTTTT.

The chain joins TRBV25-1 to TRBJ2-7; TRBD2 might be the D (5 bases). V gave up 5 bases and J gave up 0 bases, with 8 bases separating them. The V gene's germline CDR1 is MGHDK and CDR2 SYGVNS. This CDR3 has 13 residues. The CDR3 bases are TGTGCCAGCAGTCGAGGGTACTCCTACGAGCAGTACTTC. Translated: CASSRGYSYEQYF.

The gene calls are TRBV5-4 and TRBJ2-1; 10 nucleotides align to TRBD2. Per germline, CDR1 SGHNT and CDR2 YYREEE (reference sequence). V trimming: 0 bases; J trimming: 8 bases; junction bases outside the gene matches: 11. The CDR3 is 17 residues long. The DNA of the CDR3 is TGTGCCAGCAGCTTGGCCTCAGGGAGCGGGAGGGCCCATGAGCAGTTCTTC. It codes for CASSLASGSGRAHEQFF.

To note about this clone: Compared with germline, one end of the junction differs, possibly owing to a read error. This chain joins TRBV6-2 or TRBV6-3 and TRBJ1-2; D possibly corresponds to TRBD1 (5 bases). The CDR3 is 16 residues long. The V gene's germline CDR1 is MNHEY and CDR2 SVGEGT. The CDR3, as DNA: TGTGCCAGCAGTGACTCGGGACTCGAAAGGCCCTATGGCTACACCTTC. Translated: CASSDSGLERPYGYTF.

This clone was counted once. The chain couples TRBV27 to TRBJ2-1; TRBD1 or TRBD2 may be the D gene (5 bases each). The CDR3 sequence is 16 residues long. CDR1 and CDR2 (germline): MNHEY, SMNVEV (reference sequence). Trimming took 5 bases from V and 0 from J, leaving 14 bases between them. The CDR3 reads CASSGAGANSYNEQFF. CDR3 nucleotides: TGTGCCAGCAGTGGGGCGGGTGCGAACTCCTACAATGAGCAGTTCTTC.

This clone was seen a few times. The chain couples TRBV3-1 (or the pseudogene TRBV3-2) to TRBJ1-5; 9 nucleotides agree with TRBD1. The trim removed 3 bases at V and 5 bases at J, leaving 2 bases unmatched. There are 14 residues in the CDR3. The germline V gene encodes CDR1 LGHDT and CDR2 YNNKEL (reference sequence). The CDR3 DNA reads TGTGCCAGCAGCCAGAGGACAGGGGATCAGCCCCAGCATTTT. Translation: CASSQRTGDQPQHF.

The table lists this clone with a count of one. DNA for the CDR3: TGTGCCACCAGTGATTCAGGGTTCGGCACTGAAGCTTTCTTT. It yields the protein CATSDSGFGTEAFF. The V gene is TRBV24-1, the J gene TRBJ1-1; a weak D match, TRBD1 (5 bases). Trimming removed 2 bases at V and 4 bases at J, with 10 bases between. The germline V gene has CDR1 KGHDR and CDR2 SFDVKD. CDR3 length equals 14 residues.

The CDR3 DNA follows: TGTGCCAGCAGCCAGTCTGGGCGTAGGGGGCGAACTGAAGCTTTCTTT. Protein sequence: CASSQSGRRGRTEAFF. The chain is built from TRBV3-1 (or the pseudogene TRBV3-2) and TRBJ1-1; 7 nucleotides match TRBD1. Trimming took 3 bases from V and 5 from J; bases not matched to a gene: 12. This CDR3 is 16 amino acids long. Germline values: CDR1 LGHDT, CDR2 YNNKEL (reference sequence).

The chain recombines TRBV29-1 with TRBJ2-5, with D tentatively TRBD1 or TRBD2 (5 bases each). Looked up from germline, CDR1 is SQVTM and CDR2 is ANQGSEA. This CDR3 is built from 11 residues. V was shortened by 7 bases and J by 3 bases, with 9 bases between the two germline ends. DNA of the CDR3: TGCAGCGCCAGGGAGAAAGAGACCCAGTACTTC. This gives the protein CSAREKETQYF.

The V call is TRBV6-6, the J call TRBJ2-5; maybe TRBD2 (5 bases). Trimming removed 6 bases at V and 5 bases at J, with 19 bases between. This CDR3 comprises 15 residues. Germline V gene data show CDR1 as MNHNY and CDR2 as SVGAGI (reference sequence). CDR3: CASSSGVLVTETQYF. CDR3 sequence (DNA): TGTGCCAGCAGCTCGGGCGTACTAGTAACGGAGACCCAGTACTTC.